This T cell receptor (beta chain) was identified in a study of cytomegalovirus exposure and HLA in healthy donors. Study findings and constraints: Equally common other TCR beta chains were less clonally expanded than HLA-associated ones, a later analysis found. Later analysis associated a missense DCLRE1C variant with TCR beta V- and J-gene trimming.

PCR used 60 Vbeta primers and 13 Jbeta primers. TCRdb's table, derived via immunoSEQ multiplex PCR, lists solely in-frame clones and lacks some. The sample yields around 92,000 clones, around 79% seen once. Concerning this clone itself: Antigen: not known.

CDR1 is GTSNPN and CDR2 is SVGIG in the germline V gene (reference sequence). The CDR3 length is 15 residues. V was clipped by 2 bases and J by 6 bases, with 16 bases between them. This chain links TRBV30 with TRBJ2-2; no reliable D call. The material sequenced was PBMCs. This TCR was sampled from a woman between 70 and 85 years old in good health and CMV-seropositive. The CDR3, as DNA: TGTGCCTGGAGTCAGAATCGTCTAGGAGCCGGGGAGCTGTTTTTT. Translating it yields CAWSQNRLGAGELFF.